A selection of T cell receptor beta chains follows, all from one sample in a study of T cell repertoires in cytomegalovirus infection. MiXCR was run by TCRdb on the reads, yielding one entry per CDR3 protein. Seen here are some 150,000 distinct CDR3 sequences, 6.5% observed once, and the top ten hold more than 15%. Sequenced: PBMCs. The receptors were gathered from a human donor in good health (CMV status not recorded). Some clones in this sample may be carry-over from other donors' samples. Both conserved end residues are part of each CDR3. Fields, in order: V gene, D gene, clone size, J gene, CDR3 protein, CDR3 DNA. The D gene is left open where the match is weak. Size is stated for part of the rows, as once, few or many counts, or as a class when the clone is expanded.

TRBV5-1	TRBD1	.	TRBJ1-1	CASSQMFGTGALLDTEAFF	TGCGCCAGCAGCCAAATGTTCGGGACAGGGGCCCTGTTGGACACTGAAGCTTTCTTT
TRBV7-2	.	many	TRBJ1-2	CASSLLSASGSGYTF	TGTGCCAGCAGCTTATTGTCGGCGAGCGGATCTGGCTACACCTTC
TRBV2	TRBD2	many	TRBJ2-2	CASRPRAGPEGELFF	TGTGCCAGCAGACCCCGAGCGGGGCCAGAAGGGGAGCTGTTTTTT
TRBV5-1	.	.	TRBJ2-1	CASRPGDNEQFF	TGCGCCAGCAGACCCGGGGACAATGAGCAGTTCTTC
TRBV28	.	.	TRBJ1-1	CASRTGFSEAFF	TGTGCCAGCAGAACGGGTTTCTCTGAAGCTTTCTTT
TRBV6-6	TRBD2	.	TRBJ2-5	CASSYSGSSGKETQYF	TGTGCCAGCAGTTACTCAGGTTCTAGCGGCAAAGAGACCCAGTACTTC
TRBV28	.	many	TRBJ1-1	CATGGGFTEAFF	TGTGCCACCGGGGGAGGGTTCACTGAAGCTTTCTTT
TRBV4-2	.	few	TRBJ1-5	CASSQEGRNQPQHF	TGTGCCAGCAGCCAAGAAGGCAGAAATCAGCCCCAGCATTTT
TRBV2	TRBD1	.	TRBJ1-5	CASRTGSGQPQHF	TGTGCCAGCAGGACAGGGTCGGGTCAGCCCCAGCATTTT
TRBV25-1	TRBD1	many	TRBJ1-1	CASSERGQGTAFF	TGTGCCAGCAGTGAGCGCGGACAGGGGACCGCTTTCTTT
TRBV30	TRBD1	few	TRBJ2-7	CAWSVEPDRGYEQYF	TGTGCCTGGAGTGTAGAACCTGACAGGGGCTACGAGCAGTACTTC
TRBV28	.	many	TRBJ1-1	CASSLPRGGFSEAFF	TGTGCCAGCAGTTTACCAAGGGGAGGCTTCTCTGAAGCTTTCTTT
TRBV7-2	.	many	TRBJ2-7	CASGGSPYEQYF	TGTGCCAGCGGAGGGAGCCCCTACGAGCAGTACTTC
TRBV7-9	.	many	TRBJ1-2	CASSFNSFGRRASGYTF	TGTGCCAGCAGCTTTAATTCTTTTGGGCGGCGCGCGAGTGGCTACACCTTC
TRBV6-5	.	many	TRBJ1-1	CASKRSMNTEAFF	TGTGCCAGCAAAAGGAGTATGAACACTGAAGCTTTCTTT
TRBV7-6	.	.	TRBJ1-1	CASSFLAGGNTEAFF	TGTGCCAGCAGCTTCCTGGCGGGGGGAAACACTGAAGCTTTCTTT
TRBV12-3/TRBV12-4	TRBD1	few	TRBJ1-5	CASSLTRDRARYSNQPQHF	TGTGCCAGCAGTTTGACCCGGGACAGAGCGCGTTATAGCAATCAGCCCCAGCATTTT
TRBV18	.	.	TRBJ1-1	CASSPSRGTEAFF	TGTGCCAGCTCACCTTCCAGGGGAACTGAAGCTTTCTTT
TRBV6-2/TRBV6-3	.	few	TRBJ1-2	CASRPGQPRYGYTF	TGTGCCAGCAGACCCGGACAGCCTCGGTATGGCTACACCTTC
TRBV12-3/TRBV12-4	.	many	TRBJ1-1	CASSLMGDTEAFF	TGTGCCAGCAGTTTAATGGGGGACACTGAAGCTTTCTTT
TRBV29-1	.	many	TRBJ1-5	CSAGGPNQPQHF	TGCAGCGCCGGGGGGCCCAATCAGCCCCAGCATTTT
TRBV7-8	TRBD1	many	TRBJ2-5	CASSLPRDRGETQYF	TGTGCCAGCAGCTTACCCCGGGACAGAGGGGAGACCCAGTACTTC
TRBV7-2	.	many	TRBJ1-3	CASSLDSRTGNTIYF	TGTGCCAGCAGCTTAGATTCCCGGACTGGAAACACCATATATTTT
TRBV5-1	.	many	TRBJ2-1	CASSLRGTYNEQFF	TGCGCCAGCAGCTTGAGAGGAACCTACAATGAGCAGTTCTTC
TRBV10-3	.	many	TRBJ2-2	CASEEGTSNTGELFF	TGTGCTAGCGAGGAAGGGACATCGAACACCGGGGAGCTGTTTTTT
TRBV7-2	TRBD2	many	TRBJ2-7	CASSPSGENYEQYF	TGTGCCAGCAGCCCTAGCGGGGAGAACTACGAGCAGTACTTC
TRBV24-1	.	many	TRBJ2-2	CATTGDRNTGELFF	TGTGCCACCACAGGGGACCGCAACACCGGGGAGCTGTTTTTT
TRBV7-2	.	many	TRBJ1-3	CASSLSTSSGNTIYF	TGTGCCAGCAGCCTGAGTACAAGCTCTGGAAACACCATATATTTT
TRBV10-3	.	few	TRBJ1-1	CAIGRRGTEAFF	TGTGCCATCGGACGGAGGGGCACTGAAGCTTTCTTT
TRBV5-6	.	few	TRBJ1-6	CASSLAGLGGPGGSPLHF	TGTGCCAGCAGCTTGGCAGGGCTCGGAGGGCCGGGTGGTTCACCCCTCCACTTT
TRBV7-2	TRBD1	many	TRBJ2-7	CASSLLQGDYEQYF	TGTGCCAGCAGCTTGTTGCAGGGGGACTACGAGCAGTACTTC
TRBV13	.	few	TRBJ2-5	CASSSDSIERETQYF	TGTGCCAGCAGCTCGGACTCTATAGAGAGAGAGACCCAGTACTTC
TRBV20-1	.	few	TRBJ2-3	CSAPYTDTQYF	TGCAGTGCGCCCTACACAGATACGCAGTATTTT
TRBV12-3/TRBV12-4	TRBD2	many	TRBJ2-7	CASSPGLAGGEQYF	TGTGCCAGCAGTCCGGGACTAGCGGGAGGAGAGCAGTACTTC
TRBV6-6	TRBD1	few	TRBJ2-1	CASSYSGTGGDEQFF	TGTGCCAGCAGTTACTCTGGGACAGGGGGGGATGAGCAGTTCTTC
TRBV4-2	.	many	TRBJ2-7	CASSQEWHQAGTTYEQYF	TGTGCCAGCAGCCAAGAATGGCACCAGGCGGGTACGACCTACGAGCAGTACTTC